This TCR beta chain is from a study of beta chain features in type 1 diabetes (dated by TCRdb to 2017 to 2018). Some background on the complete study: Mean age, gender distribution, total cell number and subset yield were not different between patients and healthy donors. Whereas all 30 or so donors provided naive and central memory subsets, regulatory and stem cell-like memory subsets were isolated from just 8 patients and roughly eight healthy donors. In the study, recently diagnosed type 1 diabetes patients and matched healthy donors were compared on the TCRB repertoires of their sorted circulating CD4+ T cell subsets. A total of roughly 100,000,000 sorted cells were examined across all samples, and the number of cells per subset was strongly correlated with RNA yield.

CDR1 SQVTM and CDR2 ANQGSEA were looked up in the germline V gene. V lost 5 bases and J lost 6 bases, and the count of bases not matched to a germline gene is 8. The CDR3, from cysteine to phenylalanine, totals 14 residues. The DNA shown is the 42-base CDR3, in frame from base 1. The research as a whole found: PCR may preferentially amplify shorter templates, but because patient and control samples were amplified and corrected together, any resulting skew would affect both groups equally. Naive, central memory and regulatory TCRB repertoires appeared more similar among patients than among healthy donors. Only small numbers of individuals were included in the HLA sub-analyses, which left unresolved whether HLA type had any influence on TCRB rearrangement. Patients with type 1 diabetes made fewer insertions and deleted more nucleotides at VDJ recombination sites, implying thymic rearrangement abnormalities. Because cDNA was sequenced instead of genomic DNA, highly expressing activated cells could be over-represented, though the groups showed no difference in activation or CD3 levels. A moderate but significant shortening of TCRB CDR3 length was observed in type 1 diabetes patients in all four CD4+ subsets.

The entire amount of isolated RNA was reverse transcribed using the High Capacity cDNA Reverse Transcription Kit, so the sequenced TCRB transcripts were expressed ones. Naive, central memory and regulatory T cell samples underwent deep immunoSEQ sequencing, averaging about 3.5 million total reads per sample. Sorted cells were lysed in RLT buffer and RNA was extracted with DNase-treated RNeasy Micro or Mini kits, depending on cell number. To prevent cross-contamination, each cell subset was processed individually, whereas patient and healthy donor samples were processed jointly. Using the immunoSEQ multiplex PCR, TCRB sequences were amplified from cDNA into 87-bp fragments spanning the CDR3 region. Amplicons were sequenced on the Illumina HiSeq platform. The authors' analysis ran thus. PCR bias was computationally corrected using synthetic template baselines, reads within Hamming distance 2 were collapsed, and singletons that could not be merged were discarded. Reads were aligned against IMGT so that V, D and J genes, CDR3 length and insertions or deletions at six rearrangement sites could be assigned. Within each subset, clonotype counts were normalized to sorted cell number, after which true diversity and Gini coefficients were computed with the tcR R package. Repertoire sharing was quantified using the overlap coefficient calculated on TCRB nucleotide sequences. As a proxy for the pre-selection repertoire, out-of-frame TCRB sequences from naive cells were analyzed. The table comes from immuneACCESS by way of TCRdb, which keeps in-frame sequences with V and J called. Part of the clones is missing from these tables; in studies checked, under half for an unresolved V gene and the rest for unknown reasons. V and J calls plus clone size are reproduced from that table; the DNA served to infer D and trimming. This sample comprises roughly 340,000 clones, 10% to 15% of them detected only once. The ten largest clones take up 0.008% to 0.011% of the sample.

A single peripheral blood draw of approximately 110 mL on average was collected from each donor into heparinised tubes. Naive, central memory, regulatory and stem cell-like memory CD4+ T cells were sorted on a BD FACSAria II using a panel including CD45RO, CCR7, CD25, CD127, CD95 and CD27. Every sorted population had a purity above 95%. PBMCs were isolated right away by Lymphoprep density gradient centrifugation and were stained directly, without culture. So that batch effects would be minimized, each experiment stained and sorted samples in pairs, pairing one healthy donor with one patient. This clone was picked up a small number of times. Its recognized antigen is unknown. Within one base of it there is no much larger clone, and no base qualities were kept.

The sequencing input was naive CD4+ T cells from blood. What this sample's cell subset or site label stands for: true naive CD4+ T cells. This receptor was identified in a woman aged 18-29 years with type 1 diabetes. Here the chain combines TRBV29-1 and TRBJ2-7; TRBD2 agrees with 12 junctional bases. The nucleotide sequence reads TGCAGCGTTAGAAGACTAGCGGGAGATCTCGAGCAGTACTTC. This yields the protein CSVRRLAGDLEQYF.